What follows are 28 T cell receptor beta chains derived from one specimen sequenced in a study of blood T cell repertoires in COVID-19. Clones were read by immunoSEQ multiplex PCR, and TCRdb kept only the in-frame ones, dropping some. Of a few hundred thousand clones listed, 80% to 90% are singletons. Sequenced: peripheral blood. These receptors originate from a man of 80 years or more with acute or convalescent COVID-19.

The CDR3 sequence: CASSQGRTAFNYGYTF. CDR3 coding DNA: TGTGCCAGCAGCCAAGGGAGGACCGCTTTTAACTATGGCTACACCTTC. The chain combines TRBV3-1 (or the pseudogene TRBV3-2) with TRBJ1-2; D not certain. The V and J ends lost 1 base and 1 base respectively, with 13 bases between them. Germline V gene lookup returns CDR1 LGHDT and CDR2 YNNKEL (reference sequence). This CDR3 is 16 amino acids long.

This clone has more than one count but fewer than ten. The chain employs TRBV19 and TRBJ2-3; tentative D call: TRBD2 (5 bases). The CDR3 length is 14 residues. V gave up 5 bases and J gave up 3 bases, with 12 bases separating them. The germline V gene has CDR1 LNHDA and CDR2 SQIVND (reference sequence). The CDR3 DNA is TGTGCCAGTAGTTTGGGAGAACGGACAGATACGCAGTATTTT. Translation: CASSLGERTDTQYF.

V gene TRBV28 combines with J gene TRBJ2-7; TRBD1 matches at 7 bases. There are 13 residues in the CDR3. The V and J ends lost 5 bases and 9 bases, in that order; junction bases with no gene match: 10. Germline V gives CDR1 MDHEN, CDR2 SYDVKM. In DNA, the CDR3 is TGTGCCAGCAGTGAAGGGGGCGCGGTAGGGCAGTACTTC. This sequence encodes CASSEGGAVGQYF.

V is TRBV27 and J is TRBJ2-5; 14 positions agree with TRBD2. V gave up 0 bases and J gave up 5 bases; unmatched junction bases: 8. This CDR3 region has 18 residues. CDR1 and CDR2 (germline): MNHEY, SMNVEV (reference sequence). In DNA form, the CDR3 reads TGTGCCAGCAGTTTATCGAGGACTAGCGGGGGGAGAATGGAGACCCAGTACTTC. Its protein is CASSLSRTSGGRMETQYF.

The genes are TRBV5-1 and TRBJ2-1; 9 positions agree with TRBD1. V dropped 5 bases and J dropped 5; count of bases not matched to a gene: 8. In germline, CDR1 is SGHRS, CDR2 YFSETQ. CDR3 length: 15 residues. The CDR3 spells CASRDTGGLNNEQFF. The CDR3 nucleotides are TGCGCCAGCAGGGATACAGGGGGCTTGAACAATGAGCAGTTCTTC.

This clone was seen at least ten times. CDR3 DNA sequence: TGTGCCAGCAGTTCCGGGACTAGCGGCTACGAGCAGTACTTC. This gives the protein CASSSGTSGYEQYF. This sequence joins TRBV6-2 or TRBV6-3 and TRBJ2-7; 11 bases match TRBD2. With V trimmed by 4 bases and J by 3 bases, 2 bases remained unmatched. This CDR3 has 14 amino acids. Looked up from germline, CDR1 is MNHEY and CDR2 is SVGEGT.

This clone was observed a single time. V and J are TRBV19 and TRBJ2-2; 8 nucleotides match TRBD1. V lost 5 bases to trimming and J lost 7 bases; unmatched junction nucleotides: 6. The CDR3 covers 14 residues. Germline V gene lookup returns CDR1 LNHDA and CDR2 SQIVND (reference sequence). The CDR3 protein is CASSSQGAGGELFF. The CDR3 coding sequence is TGTGCCAGTAGTTCTCAGGGGGCTGGCGGGGAGCTGTTTTTT. The full variable domain, its missing parts supplied by reference TRBV19 and TRBJ2-2, is DGGITQSPKYLFRKEGQNVTLSCEQNLNHDAMYWYRQDPGQGLRLIYYSQIVNDFQKGDIAEGYSVSREKKESFPLTVTSAQKNPTAFYLCASSSQGAGGELFFGEGSRLTVL.

This chain uses TRBV19 with TRBJ2-3; 10 bases line up with TRBD1. The length of the CDR3 is 14 residues. Germline V lookup: CDR1 LNHDA, CDR2 SQIVND (reference sequence). V lost 10 bases to trimming and J lost 5 bases; unmatched junction nucleotides: 9. The CDR3 region has the DNA TGTGCCACCCGGGACAGGGGAGCGAAAGATACGCAGTATTTT. This encodes CATRDRGAKDTQYF.

The rearrangement uses TRBV4-3 and TRBJ2-3; maybe TRBD1 (5 bases). Trimming removed 4 bases at V and 4 bases at J, with 12 bases between. CDR1 and CDR2 (germline): LGHNA, YSLEER. The CDR3 runs to 14 residues. CDR3 amino acids: CASSPRGRADTQYF. The CDR3 bases are TGCGCCAGCAGCCCTAGGGGTCGGGCAGATACGCAGTATTTT.

The chain couples TRBV12-3 or TRBV12-4 to TRBJ2-1, with D tentatively TRBD1 (5 bases). V was trimmed by 1 base and J by 6 bases, leaving 7 bases between them. The CDR3 contains 13 residues. This CDR3 is CASSLEDTNEQFF. The CDR3 DNA reads as TGTGCCAGCAGTTTAGAGGACACCAATGAGCAGTTCTTC.

The V and J genes are TRBV7-2 and TRBJ1-1; no clear D. The V end was cut by 0 bases, the J end by 5 bases, with 4 bases between. Germline assignment: CDR1 SGHTA and CDR2 FQGNSA. This CDR3 is built from 12 residues. The chain's CDR3 is CASSLAKTEAFF. The CDR3 DNA is TGTGCCAGCAGCTTAGCTAAAACTGAAGCTTTCTTT.

This clone was recorded once. The chain links TRBV9 to TRBJ1-4, with D possibly being TRBD1 (6 bases). Germline V CDR1 and CDR2: SGDLS, YYNGEE. Trimming pared 5 bases from V and 6 bases from J, leaving 14 bases between. This CDR3 is built from 14 residues. As DNA, the CDR3 is TGTGCCAGCAGTCCCGGCTGGGGGCATGAAAAACTGTTTTTT. Translation gives CASSPGWGHEKLFF. The full variable domain, in which reference TRBV9 and TRBJ1-4 provide the parts outside the CDR3, is DSGVTQTPKHLITATGQRVTLRCSPRSGDLSVYWYQQSLDQGLQFLIQYYNGEERAKGNILERFSAQQFPDLHSELNLSSLELGDSALYFCASSPGWGHEKLFFGSGTQLSVL.

The rearrangement joins TRBV5-1 to TRBJ1-2; 9 bases align to TRBD1. V gave up 3 bases and J gave up 6 bases; unmatched junction bases: 3. The CDR3 runs to 13 residues. Germline CDR1 SGHRS, CDR2 YFSETQ. The CDR3 sequence: CASSSDRGNGYTF. As DNA, the CDR3 is TGCGCCAGCAGCTCGGACAGGGGAAATGGCTACACCTTC.

This chain joins TRBV27 and TRBJ2-2; no clear D. Deletions cut 7 bases from V and 6 bases from J, with 15 bases between. CDR1 and CDR2 (germline): MNHEY, SMNVEV (reference sequence). The CDR3 is 14 amino acids. CDR3 bases: TGTGCCAGCACAGGCCAAATAACTCCCGGGGAGCTGTTTTTT. It encodes CASTGQITPGELFF.

This chain joins TRBV7-2 and TRBJ1-4, with 7 positions matching TRBD1. The CDR3 contains 15 residues. Losses at the gene ends were 5 bases for V and 7 bases for J; bases not matched to a gene: 10. Germline CDR1 SGHTA, CDR2 FQGNSA. CDR3 residues: CASSPGGMVGEKLFF. CDR3 nucleotide sequence: TGTGCCAGCAGCCCAGGGGGGATGGTGGGTGAAAAACTGTTTTTT. Based on the CDR3 plus reference TRBV7-2 and TRBJ1-4, the full variable domain is GAGVSQSPSNKVTEKGKDVELRCDPISGHTALYWYRQSLGQGLEFLIYFQGNSAPDKSGLPSDRFSAERTGGSVSTLTIQRTQQEDSAVYLCASSPGGMVGEKLFFGSGTQLSVL.

The chain has TRBV5-4 and TRBJ1-1; TRBD1 might be the D (6 bases). Trimming pared 4 bases from V and 1 base from J, leaving 8 bases between. In germline, CDR1 is SGHNT, CDR2 YYREEE (reference sequence). This CDR3 region has 13 residues. CDR3 loop: CASSLRGNTEAFF. The CDR3 DNA sequence: TGTGCCAGCAGCCTCAGGGGGAACACTGAAGCTTTCTTT. The full variable domain, in which reference TRBV5-4 and TRBJ1-1 provide the parts outside the CDR3, is ETGVTQSPTHLIKTRGQQVTLRCSSQSGHNTVSWYQQALGQGPQFIFQYYREEENGRGNFPPRFSGLQFPNYSSELNVNALELDDSALYLCASSLRGNTEAFFGQGTRLTVV.

The chain combines TRBV6-2 or TRBV6-3 with TRBJ1-2; the D is unclear. This CDR3 has 12 amino acids. Germline V gene data show CDR1 as MNHEY and CDR2 as SVGEGT. V was cut by 4 bases and J by 7 bases, with 10 bases left in between. CDR3: CASSSAGGGYTF. The CDR3 coding sequence is TGTGCCAGCAGTTCCGCGGGAGGTGGCTACACCTTC.

The J gene is TRBJ2-1, the V gene TRBV11-2; D is unresolved. Per germline, CDR1 SGHAT and CDR2 FQNNGV. This CDR3 spans 12 amino acids. The germline V and J ends were trimmed by 5 bases and 10 bases, with 12 bases remaining between them. The CDR3 sequence: CASSPEYSEQFF. The CDR3 DNA reads TGTGCCAGCAGCCCCGAGTACTCGGAGCAGTTCTTC.

This clone has a handful of counts. The chain links TRBV28 to TRBJ2-7; 9 nucleotides match TRBD1. Losses at the gene ends were 6 bases for V and 6 bases for J; bases not matched to a gene: 6. Germline CDR1 MDHEN, CDR2 SYDVKM. The CDR3 has 13 residues. Written as DNA, the CDR3 is TGTGCCAGCAGCCTACAGGGGGCGTTCGAGCAGTACTTC. Its protein is CASSLQGAFEQYF.

The rearrangement joins TRBV5-4 to TRBJ2-6, with 8 bases fitting TRBD1. The CDR3 runs 16 residues. Per germline, CDR1 SGHNT and CDR2 YYREEE (reference sequence). V shed 4 bases, J shed 2 bases, and the junction held 5 bases outside the gene matches. In DNA, the CDR3 is TGTGCCAGCAGCACCCGACAGGGGACTGGGGCCAACGTCCTGACTTTC. Translated, it gives CASSTRQGTGANVLTF.

The chain combines TRBV7-7 with TRBJ2-6, with 7 bases aligning to TRBD1. The CDR3 length is 15 residues. J was trimmed by 2 bases and V by 5 bases; bases with no gene match: 3. The germline V gene has CDR1 SSHAT and CDR2 FNYEAQ (reference sequence). The DNA of the CDR3 is TGTGCCAGCAGCCCTCAGGGGGCTGGGGCCAACGTCCTGACTTTC. It is translated as CASSPQGAGANVLTF.

The rearrangement links TRBV7-9 to TRBJ2-4, with TRBD2 matching 11 bases. The germline V gene encodes CDR1 SEHNR and CDR2 FQNEAQ (reference sequence). CDR3 length: 16 residues. With 3 bases clipped from V and 6 bases from J, the junction kept 7 bases outside the gene matches. This chain's CDR3 is CASSFIAGGPRNIQYF. In nucleotides, the CDR3 is TGTGCCAGCAGCTTTATAGCGGGGGGGCCTAGAAACATTCAGTACTTC.

The chain uses TRBV7-9 and TRBJ1-4; D call uncertain. From germline, CDR1 is SEHNR and CDR2 FQNEAQ (reference sequence). This CDR3 region has 11 residues. Between the trimmed V and J ends, which lost 4 bases and 7 bases, there was a span of 4 bases. The chain's CDR3 is CASSSIEKLFF. The CDR3 nucleotides are TGTGCCAGCAGCTCCATTGAAAAACTGTTTTTT.

The V gene is TRBV13, the J gene TRBJ1-1, with 7 nucleotides matching TRBD1. V lost 5 bases, J lost 1 base, and 7 bases stayed unmatched. The CDR3 contains 15 residues. The germline V gene encodes CDR1 PRHDT and CDR2 FYEKMQ (reference sequence). CDR3 DNA: TGTGCCAGCAGCCCCCAGGGACAGTCGAACACTGAAGCTTTCTTT. Its protein product is CASSPQGQSNTEAFF.

In the case of this clone: The same CDR3 also results from other DNA sequences found in this sample. The J gene is TRBJ1-5, the V gene TRBV5-1; a weak D match, TRBD1 (5 bases). Germline loops: CDR1 SGHRS, CDR2 YFSETQ. The CDR3 runs to 15 residues. Trimming removed 1 base from V and 0 bases from J, with 8 bases in between. The CDR3 nucleotides read TGCGCCAGCAGCTTGACAGGCGATAGCAATCAGCCCCAGCATTTT. It translates to CASSLTGDSNQPQHF.

The chain is built from TRBV7-2 and TRBJ2-2; TRBD2 agrees at 9 bases. With 5 bases clipped from V and 8 bases from J, the junction kept 18 bases outside the gene matches. The CDR3 is 18 amino acids. CDR1 is SGHTA and CDR2 is FQGNSA in the germline V gene. The CDR3 DNA sequence: TGTGCCAGCAGCCAGGGACTTATGGGAGCGGGAGGAAAGGGGGAGCTGTTTTTT. Encoded protein: CASSQGLMGAGGKGELFF. The complete variable domain, with remaining parts taken from reference TRBV7-2 and TRBJ2-2, reads GAGVSQSPSNKVTEKGKDVELRCDPISGHTALYWYRQSLGQGLEFLIYFQGNSAPDKSGLPSDRFSAERTGGSVSTLTIQRTQQEDSAVYLCASSQGLMGAGGKGELFFGEGSRLTVL.

The chain links TRBV9 to TRBJ2-5, with TRBD1 matching over 9 bases. Germline CDR1 is SGDLS and CDR2 is YYNGEE. J lost 4 bases, V lost 4 bases, and 5 bases had no gene match. CDR3 length equals 14 residues. The DNA for the CDR3 is TGTGCCAGCAGCACCCTGGACAGGGGAGAGACCCAGTACTTC. Protein product: CASSTLDRGETQYF. Full variable domain (outside the CDR3, taken from reference TRBV9 and TRBJ2-5): DSGVTQTPKHLITATGQRVTLRCSPRSGDLSVYWYQQSLDQGLQFLIQYYNGEERAKGNILERFSAQQFPDLHSELNLSSLELGDSALYFCASSTLDRGETQYFGPGTRLLVL.

The rearrangement joins TRBV7-9 to TRBJ2-5, with D possibly TRBD1 on 5 matching bases. Per the germline V gene, CDR1 is SEHNR and CDR2 is FQNEAQ (reference sequence). Deletions cut 1 base from V and 3 bases from J, with 6 bases between. This CDR3 is 13 amino acids long. The CDR3, as DNA: TGTGCCAGCAGCTTAGGACAGAAAGAGACCCAGTACTTC. Translated: CASSLGQKETQYF.